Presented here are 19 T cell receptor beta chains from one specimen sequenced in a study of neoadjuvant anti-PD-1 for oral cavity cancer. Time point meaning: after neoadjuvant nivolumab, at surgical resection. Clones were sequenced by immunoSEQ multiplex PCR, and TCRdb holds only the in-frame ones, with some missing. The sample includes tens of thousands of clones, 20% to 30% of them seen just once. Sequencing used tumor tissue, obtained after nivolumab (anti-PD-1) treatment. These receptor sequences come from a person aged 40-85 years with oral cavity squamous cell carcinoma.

Written as DNA, the CDR3 is TGCGCCAGCAGTGAGTCGCTAGCGGGAGAGGATAATGAGCAGTTCTTC. This sequence encodes CASSESLAGEDNEQFF. V usage is TRBV10-1 and J usage is TRBJ2-1, with TRBD2 matching over 10 bases. Germline values: CDR1 WNHNN, CDR2 SYGVQD (reference sequence). V gave up 0 bases and J gave up 7 bases; unmatched junction bases: 6. CDR3 size: 16 residues.

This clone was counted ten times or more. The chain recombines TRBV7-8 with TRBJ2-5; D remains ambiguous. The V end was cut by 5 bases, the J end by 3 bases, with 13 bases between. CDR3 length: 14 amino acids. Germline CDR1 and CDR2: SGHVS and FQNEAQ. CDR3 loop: CASSRTYTEETQYF. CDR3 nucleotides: TGTGCCAGCAGCCGTACTTATACAGAAGAGACCCAGTACTTC.

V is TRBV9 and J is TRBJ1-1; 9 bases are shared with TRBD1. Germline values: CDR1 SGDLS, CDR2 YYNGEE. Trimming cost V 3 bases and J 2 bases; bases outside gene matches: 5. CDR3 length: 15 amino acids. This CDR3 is CASSDTGGPNTEAFF. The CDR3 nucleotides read TGTGCCAGCAGCGATACAGGGGGCCCAAACACTGAAGCTTTCTTT.

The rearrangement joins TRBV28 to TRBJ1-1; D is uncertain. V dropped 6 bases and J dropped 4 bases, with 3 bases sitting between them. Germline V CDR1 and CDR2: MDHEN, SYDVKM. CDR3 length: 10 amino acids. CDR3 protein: CASRTTEAFF. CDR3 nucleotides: TGTGCCAGCAGAACCACTGAAGCTTTCTTT. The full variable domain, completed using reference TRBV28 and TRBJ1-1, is DVKVTQSSRYLVKRTGEKVFLECVQDMDHENMFWYRQDPGLGLRLIYFSYDVKMKEKGDIPEGYSVSREKKERFSLILESASTNQTSMYLCASRTTEAFFGQGTRLTVV.

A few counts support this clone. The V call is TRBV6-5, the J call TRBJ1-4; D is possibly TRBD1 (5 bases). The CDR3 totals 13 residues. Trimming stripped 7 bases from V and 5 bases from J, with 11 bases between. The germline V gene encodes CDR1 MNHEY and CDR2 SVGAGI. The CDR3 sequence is CASTKTVNEKLFF. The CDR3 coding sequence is TGTGCCAGCACCAAGACAGTAAATGAAAAACTGTTTTTT.

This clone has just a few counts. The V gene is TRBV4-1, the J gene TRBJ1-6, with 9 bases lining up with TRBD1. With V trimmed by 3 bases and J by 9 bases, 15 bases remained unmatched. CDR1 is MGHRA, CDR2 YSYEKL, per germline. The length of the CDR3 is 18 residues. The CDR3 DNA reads TGCGCCAGCAGCCACTCATCCCTGAGGGGGACAGGGCTTTCACCCCTCCACTTT. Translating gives CASSHSSLRGTGLSPLHF.

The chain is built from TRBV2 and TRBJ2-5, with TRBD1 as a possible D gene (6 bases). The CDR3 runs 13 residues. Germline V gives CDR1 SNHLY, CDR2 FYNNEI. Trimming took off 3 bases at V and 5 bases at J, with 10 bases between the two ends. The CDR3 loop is CASSELGGETQYF. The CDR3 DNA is TGTGCCAGCAGTGAGTTAGGGGGTGAGACCCAGTACTTC.

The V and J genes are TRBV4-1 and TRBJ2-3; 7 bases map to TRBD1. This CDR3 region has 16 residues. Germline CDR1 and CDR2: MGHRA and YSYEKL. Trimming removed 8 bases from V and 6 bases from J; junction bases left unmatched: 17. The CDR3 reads CASAKGQGESGDTQYF. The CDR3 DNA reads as TGCGCCAGCGCGAAAGGGCAGGGGGAGTCGGGGGATACGCAGTATTTT.

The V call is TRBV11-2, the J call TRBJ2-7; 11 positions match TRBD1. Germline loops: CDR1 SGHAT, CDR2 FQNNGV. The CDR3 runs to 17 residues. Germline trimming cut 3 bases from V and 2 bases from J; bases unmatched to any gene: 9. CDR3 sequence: CASSLIPGQGVTYEQYF. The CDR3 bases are TGTGCCAGCAGCTTGATACCGGGACAGGGGGTTACCTACGAGCAGTACTTC.

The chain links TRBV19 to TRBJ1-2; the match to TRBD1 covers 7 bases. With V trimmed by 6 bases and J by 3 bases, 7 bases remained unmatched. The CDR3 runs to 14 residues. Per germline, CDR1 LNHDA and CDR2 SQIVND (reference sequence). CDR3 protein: CASRNTGADYGYTF. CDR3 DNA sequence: TGTGCCAGTAGAAACACAGGGGCGGACTATGGCTACACCTTC.

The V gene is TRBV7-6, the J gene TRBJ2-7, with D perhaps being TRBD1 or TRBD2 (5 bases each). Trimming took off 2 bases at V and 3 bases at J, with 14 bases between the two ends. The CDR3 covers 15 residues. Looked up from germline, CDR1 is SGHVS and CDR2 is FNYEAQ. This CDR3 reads CASSLRDATLYEQYF. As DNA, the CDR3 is TGTGCCAGCAGCTTAAGGGACGCAACACTCTACGAGCAGTACTTC.

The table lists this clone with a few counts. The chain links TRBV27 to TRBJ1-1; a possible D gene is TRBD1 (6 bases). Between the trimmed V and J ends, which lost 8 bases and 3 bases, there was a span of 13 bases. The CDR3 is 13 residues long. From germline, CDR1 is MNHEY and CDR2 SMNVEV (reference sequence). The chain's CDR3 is CASATGIDTEAFF. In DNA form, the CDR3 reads TGTGCCAGCGCTACAGGGATTGACACTGAAGCTTTCTTT.

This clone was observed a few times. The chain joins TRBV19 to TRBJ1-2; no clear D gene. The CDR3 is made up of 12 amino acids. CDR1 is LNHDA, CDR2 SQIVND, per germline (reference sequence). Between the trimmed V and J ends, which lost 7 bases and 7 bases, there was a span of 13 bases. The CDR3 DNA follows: TGTGCCAGTATGTCGTTCGGGGTTGGCTACACCTTC. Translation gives CASMSFGVGYTF.

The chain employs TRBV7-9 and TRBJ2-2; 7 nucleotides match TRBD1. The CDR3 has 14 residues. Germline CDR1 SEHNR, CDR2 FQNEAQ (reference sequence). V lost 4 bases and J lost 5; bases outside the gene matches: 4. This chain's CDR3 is CASSSRQGTGELFF. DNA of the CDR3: TGTGCCAGCAGCTCCCGACAGGGAACCGGGGAGCTGTTTTTT.

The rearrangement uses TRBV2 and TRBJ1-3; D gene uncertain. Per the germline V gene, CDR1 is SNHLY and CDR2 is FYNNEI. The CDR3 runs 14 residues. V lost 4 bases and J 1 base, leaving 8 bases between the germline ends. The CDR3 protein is CASSGHPSGNTIYF. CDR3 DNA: TGTGCCAGCAGTGGACATCCTTCTGGAAACACCATATATTTT.

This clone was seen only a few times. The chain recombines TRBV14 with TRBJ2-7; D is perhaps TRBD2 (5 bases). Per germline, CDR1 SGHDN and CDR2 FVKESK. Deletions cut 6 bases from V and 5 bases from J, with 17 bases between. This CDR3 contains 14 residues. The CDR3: CASSQTSSRNEQYF. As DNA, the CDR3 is TGTGCCAGCAGTCAAACTAGTTCTAGGAACGAGCAGTACTTC. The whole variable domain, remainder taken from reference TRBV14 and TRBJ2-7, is EAGVTQFPSHSVIEKGQTVTLRCDPISGHDNLYWYRRVMGKEIKFLLHFVKESKQDESGMPNNRFLAERTGGTYSTLKVQPAELEDSGVYFCASSQTSSRNEQYFGPGTRLTVT.

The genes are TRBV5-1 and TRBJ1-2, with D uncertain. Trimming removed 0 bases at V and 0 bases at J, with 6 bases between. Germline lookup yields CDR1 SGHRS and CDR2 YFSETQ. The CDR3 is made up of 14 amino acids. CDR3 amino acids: CASSLAQTNYGYTF. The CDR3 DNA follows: TGCGCCAGCAGCTTGGCCCAGACTAACTATGGCTACACCTTC.

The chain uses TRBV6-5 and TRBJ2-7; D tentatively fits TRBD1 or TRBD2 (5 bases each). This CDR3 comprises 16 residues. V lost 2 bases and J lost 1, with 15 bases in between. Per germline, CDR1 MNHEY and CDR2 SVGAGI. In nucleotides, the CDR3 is TGTGCCAGCAGTTACCATTGGGGACGGGGATCCTACGAGCAGTACTTC. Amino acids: CASSYHWGRGSYEQYF.

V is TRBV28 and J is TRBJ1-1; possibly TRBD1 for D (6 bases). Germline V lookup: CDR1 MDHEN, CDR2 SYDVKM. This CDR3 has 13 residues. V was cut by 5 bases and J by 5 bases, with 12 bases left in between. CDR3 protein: CASSPGGGTEAFF. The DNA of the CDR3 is TGTGCCAGCAGTCCCGGGGGCGGGACTGAAGCTTTCTTT.